This is a list of T cell receptor beta chains from one sample in a study of blood T cell repertoires in COVID-19. Some clones are missing from TCRdb's copy, which holds only in-frame ones; the method was immunoSEQ multiplex PCR. The table shows fewer than 250,000 clones, with 82% occurring only once. Specimen: peripheral blood. Source of these receptors: a woman aged 55 to 70 with COVID-19, enrolled during active disease. Both conserved end residues are part of each CDR3. Each record gives: J gene, V gene, clone size, D gene, CDR3 DNA, CDR3 protein. The D gene is left open where the match is weak. Size values are once, few and many counts, or a class for expanded clones, and some rows have none.

>TRBJ1-2|TRBV19|NA|NA
TGTGCCAGTAGTCCCCAGGGGCCTTCGGGCTATGGCTACACCTTC
CASSPQGPSGYGYTF
>TRBJ2-1|TRBV6-4|NA|TRBD2
TGTGCCAGCAGAGAACTAGCGGGAGGCGGCGTGGGTGAGCAGTTCTTC
CASRELAGGGVGEQFF
>TRBJ2-3|TRBV9|NA|NA
TGTGCCAGCAGCGTAGAGACTAGCACAGATACGCAGTATTTT
CASSVETSTDTQYF
>TRBJ1-6|TRBV10-3|few|NA
TGTGCCACCCTCGGCTCCTATAATTCACCCCTCCACTTT
CATLGSYNSPLHF
>TRBJ2-3|TRBV11-2|NA|NA
TGTGCCAGCAGCCCATGGACTATCACAGATACGCAGTATTTT
CASSPWTITDTQYF
>TRBJ1-3|TRBV6-1|NA|NA
TGTGCCAGCAGTGAAGGGACAGCTGGAAACACCATATATTTT
CASSEGTAGNTIYF
>TRBJ2-2|TRBV5-1|NA|TRBD2
TGCGCCAGCAGCTTGGATAGCGGGGGCACCGGGGAGCTGTTTTTT
CASSLDSGGTGELFF
>TRBJ2-3|TRBV7-3|NA|TRBD2
TGTGCCAGCAGCTCCCGACTAGCGGGAGGAGGAGATACGCAGTATTTT
CASSSRLAGGGDTQYF
>TRBJ2-5|TRBV28|NA|TRBD2
TGTGCCAGCAGCCGGACTAGCGGGAGACAGACCCAGTACTTC
CASSRTSGRQTQYF
>TRBJ2-5|TRBV28|NA|TRBD2
TGTGCCAGCTCCCAAACTAGCGGATGGGAGACCCAGTACTTC
CASSQTSGWETQYF
>TRBJ1-1|TRBV7-9|NA|TRBD1
TGTGCCAGCAGCCCCCTGGCAGGGGGCACTGAAGCTTTCTTT
CASSPLAGGTEAFF
>TRBJ1-4|TRBV27|NA|TRBD1
TGTGCCAGCAGTTCTAGGACAGGTGTGGCTATTGAAAAACTGTTTTTT
CASSSRTGVAIEKLFF
>TRBJ2-6|TRBV27|NA|NA
TGTGCCAGCAGCCGTCTCACAGACCTCGACCCCTCTGGGGCCAACGTCCTGACTTTC
CASSRLTDLDPSGANVLTF
>TRBJ2-7|TRBV6-5|many|TRBD2
TGTGCCAGCAGTTACTGGACTAGCGGGAGGGCCTCCGAGCAGTACTTC
CASSYWTSGRASEQYF
>TRBJ1-5|TRBV18|NA|NA
TGTGCCAGCTCACCCCGGGAGAGGGAGCCCCAGCATTTT
CASSPREREPQHF
>TRBJ1-2|TRBV4-3|NA|TRBD1
TGCGCCAGCAGCCAGGAACCGAGGGACAGGTCAGGCTATGGCTACACCTTC
CASSQEPRDRSGYGYTF
>TRBJ2-1|TRBV6-4|NA|NA
TGTGCCAGCAGCGCGGGCAGGGGAAATGAGCAGTTCTTC
CASSAGRGNEQFF
>TRBJ1-2|TRBV28|NA|TRBD1
TGTGCCAGCAGCTCGGACAGGGGCTATGGCTACACCTTC
CASSSDRGYGYTF
>TRBJ1-3|TRBV7-3|NA|TRBD1
TGTGCCAGCAGCCTTACAGGGGGCGCAGCCGCTGGAAACACCATATATTTT
CASSLTGGAAAGNTIYF
>TRBJ1-1|TRBV3-1/TRBV3-2|NA|NA
TGTGCCAGCACCTCCAGGGTAGGGGAGGACACTGAAGCTTTCTTT
CASTSRVGEDTEAFF
>TRBJ1-3|TRBV7-8|NA|NA
TGTGCCAGCAGCTTAACGGGTGATGGAAACACCATATATTTT
CASSLTGDGNTIYF
>TRBJ1-2|TRBV3-1/TRBV3-2|NA|NA
TGTGCCAGCAGCCAAGACGGCAGGGGCTATGGCTACACCTTC
CASSQDGRGYGYTF
>TRBJ1-6|TRBV6-1|NA|NA
TGTGCCAGCAGTGGGGCGCGGGGGCATTCCTCGGGTAATTCACCCCTCCACTTT
CASSGARGHSSGNSPLHF
>TRBJ2-7|TRBV7-2|NA|TRBD2
TGTGCCAGCAGCTCCCGGGGCGGGAGGAGGTACGAGCAGTACTTC
CASSSRGGRRYEQYF
>TRBJ1-6|TRBV11-2|NA|TRBD1
TGTGCCAGCAGCTCACGACAGGGGTTCTTCAATTCACCCCTCCACTTT
CASSSRQGFFNSPLHF
>TRBJ1-6|TRBV29-1|NA|NA
TGCAGCGTTGGGGAGATGGGTAATTCACTCCTCCACTTT
CSVGEMGNSLLHF
>TRBJ2-7|TRBV30|NA|TRBD1
TGTGCCTGGACTCCAGGACAGGGTGCGTACGAGCAGTACTTC
CAWTPGQGAYEQYF
>TRBJ2-3|TRBV9|NA|TRBD1
TGTGCCAGCAGCGGACGAGGCGGACAGGGTAGCACAGATACGCAGTATTTT
CASSGRGGQGSTDTQYF
>TRBJ1-1|TRBV6-2/TRBV6-3|NA|NA
TGTGCCAGCAGTTACTTTCCCGGTGAAGCTTTCTTT
CASSYFPGEAFF
>TRBJ1-2|TRBV18|few|NA
TGTGCAGGGAGCCGGGACATAAACTATGGCTACACCTTC
CAGSRDINYGYTF
>TRBJ1-2|TRBV3-1/TRBV3-2|NA|NA
TGTGCCAGCAGCCAACCCCAGGGAATGGCGGGCTACACCTTC
CASSQPQGMAGYTF
>TRBJ2-2|TRBV7-6|once|TRBD1
TGTGCCAGCAGCGCGACTAGGACAGGGAGAACCGGGGAGCTGTTTTTT
CASSATRTGRTGELFF
>TRBJ1-5|TRBV11-2|NA|NA
TGTGCCAGCAGCAGGGGGGGCGTGGGTATTAACAATCAGCCCCAGCATTTT
CASSRGGVGINNQPQHF
>TRBJ2-1|TRBV29-1|NA|TRBD2
TGCAGCGTTGGAGGGGCTAGCGGGAGAGAGGATGAGCAGTTCTTC
CSVGGASGREDEQFF
>TRBJ2-1|TRBV11-3|once|NA
TGTGCCAGCAGCTTAGAACAGGGAACGTACAATGAGCAGTTCTTC
CASSLEQGTYNEQFF
>TRBJ1-2|TRBV6-5|NA|NA
TGTGCCAGCAGTCCTCCGGGACACGACTATGGCTACACCTTC
CASSPPGHDYGYTF
>TRBJ2-3|TRBV6-4|once|NA
TGTGCCAGCAGTGAGGCAGGGGCTAACACAGATACGCAGTATTTT
CASSEAGANTDTQYF
>TRBJ1-1|TRBV11-2|NA|TRBD1
TGTGCCAGCAGCTTAGATCCGTTCAGGGGGCGTCCGAACACTGAAGCTTTCTTT
CASSLDPFRGRPNTEAFF
>TRBJ1-5|TRBV7-8|NA|NA
TGTGCCAGCAGCGCGCAGACAGCGCGTAGCAATCAGCCCCAGCATTTT
CASSAQTARSNQPQHF
>TRBJ2-5|TRBV5-1|NA|NA
TGCGCCAGCAGCTTGCCCCCAACCGGGTCCGGGGAGACCCAGTACTTC
CASSLPPTGSGETQYF
>TRBJ2-7|TRBV4-3|NA|TRBD2
TGCGCCAGCAGCCAAGAAGTAGTACTAGCGGGAGGAGGCTCCTACGAGCAGTACTTC
CASSQEVVLAGGGSYEQYF
>TRBJ2-5|TRBV29-1|NA|TRBD2
TGCAGCGTTGCCTTCAGCGGGAGCGGAGAGACCCAGTACTTC
CSVAFSGSGETQYF
>TRBJ1-5|TRBV18|once|TRBD1
TGTGCCAGCTCACCATCACAGGGGGCCTCCAATCAGCCCCAGCATTTT
CASSPSQGASNQPQHF
>TRBJ2-3|TRBV5-4|NA|NA
TGTGCCAGCAGCTGGATGGGCCCAAGCACAGATACGCAGTATTTT
CASSWMGPSTDTQYF